Reported below is one T cell receptor beta chain. Its antigen is unknown. The data belong to a study of beta chain features in type 1 diabetes. Broader study findings: Naive, central memory and regulatory TCRB repertoires appeared more similar among patients than healthy donors. Individuals with type 1 diabetes displayed fewer insertions and more deletions at VDJ junctions. Moderately but significantly shorter TCRB CDR3s were found in Type 1 diabetes patients in all four CD4+ subsets.

The V and J ends lost 1 base and 7 bases respectively, with 7 bases between them. The CDR3 consists of 12 residues. Germline CDR1 reads SEHNR; CDR2 reads FQNEAQ (reference sequence). What was sequenced were expressed TCRB transcripts, since all of the isolated RNA had been reverse transcribed. This table comes from immunoSEQ multiplex PCR, and its TCRdb copy is limited to in-frame clones, with some not included. The table has almost 350,000 clones, roughly 9% seen once. The J gene is TRBJ2-5, the V gene TRBV7-9; D remains unclear. The sequenced sample consisted of central memory CD4+ T cells from blood. The source of this sequence is a man under 40 with type 1 diabetes. In DNA, the CDR3 is TGTGCCAGCAGCTTAGACTCCGGGACCCAGTACTTC. As protein: CASSLDSGTQYF.